These T cell receptor beta chains were read from a single sample in a study of blood T cell repertoires in COVID-19. The assay was immunoSEQ multiplex PCR, and TCRdb's table has in-frame clones only and misses some. The data show roughly 120,000 clones, around four fifths seen once. Sequencing was carried out using peripheral blood. All receptors come from an elderly man with COVID-19, enrolled during active disease. Both conserved end residues are part of each CDR3. Fields, in order: J gene, clone size, V gene, D gene, CDR3 DNA, CDR3 protein. A D gene is named only where the DNA matches it firmly. The listing skips clone size in some rows; elsewhere it reads once, few, many or a size class.

TRBJ1-4	NA	TRBV7-9	TRBD1	TGTGCCAGCAGCTTTGGGTCGGGGACAGCAACTAATGAAAAACTGTTTTTT	CASSFGSGTATNEKLFF
TRBJ2-5	NA	TRBV21-1	NA	TGTGCCAGCAGCCCCAGACAAGAGGGTAGGGAGGGAGAGACCCAGTACTTC	CASSPRQEGREGETQYF
TRBJ1-5	NA	TRBV9	NA	TGTGCCAGCAGCATAGGTCAGAACAATCAGCCCCAGCATTTT	CASSIGQNNQPQHF
TRBJ1-6	few	TRBV2	NA	TGTGCCAGCAGGGAGGGACGAGGCAATTCACCCCTCCACTTT	CASREGRGNSPLHF
TRBJ1-2	NA	TRBV19	NA	TGTGCCAGTAGGCACCGGGGGGCTTCAAACTATGGCTACACCTTC	CASRHRGASNYGYTF
TRBJ2-5	NA	TRBV11-1	NA	TGTGCCAGCAGCTTAGTCCGTCGGGAGACCCAGTACTTC	CASSLVRRETQYF
TRBJ2-1	NA	TRBV28	TRBD2	TGTGCCAGCAGTTTATGGCTAGCGGCAAACAATGAGCAGTTCTTC	CASSLWLAANNEQFF
TRBJ1-4	few	TRBV5-3	TRBD1	TGTGCCAGAGGGGAGAGGGGGCCTCATAATGAAAAACTGTTTTTT	CARGERGPHNEKLFF
TRBJ2-3	NA	TRBV27	TRBD1	TGTGCCAGCAACAAGGGGACAGACAATACGCAGTATTTT	CASNKGTDNTQYF
TRBJ2-7	NA	TRBV27	TRBD2	TGTGCCAGCAGTTTTGCGGGAGGGGGTTACGAGCAGTACTTC	CASSFAGGGYEQYF
TRBJ1-1	NA	TRBV2	TRBD1	TGTGCCAGCACGAAGGACAGGGGGACTGAAGCTTTCTTT	CASTKDRGTEAFF
TRBJ1-2	NA	TRBV30	TRBD1	TGTGCCTGGAGCCAACAGGGGTGGGAGAGGTATGGCTACACCTTC	CAWSQQGWERYGYTF
TRBJ1-5	NA	TRBV6-5	TRBD1	TGTGCCAGCAGTTACTCGTCAGGGGGCGCGTATCAGCCCCAGCATTTT	CASSYSSGGAYQPQHF
TRBJ1-1	few	TRBV29-1	TRBD1	TGCAGCGTCCAAGGGTGGACAGGCCTTTATCGGAACACTGAAGCTTTCTTT	CSVQGWTGLYRNTEAFF
TRBJ1-4	NA	TRBV19	TRBD1	TGTGCCAGTACCATCGGGCCAGGGGGCGGGACTAATGAAAAACTGTTTTTT	CASTIGPGGGTNEKLFF
TRBJ2-2	NA	TRBV5-1	TRBD2	TGCGCCAGCAGCTTGGGGGCTAGCGGGAGCCGGGAGCTGTTTTTT	CASSLGASGSRELFF
TRBJ2-1	NA	TRBV27	TRBD2	TGTGCCAGCAGTCGACTAGCGCTTATCAATGAGCAGTTCTTC	CASSRLALINEQFF
TRBJ2-2	NA	TRBV5-4	TRBD2	TGTGCCAGCAGCTTCTCCCGGACTAGCGGGAGTGACACCGGGGAGCTGTTTTTT	CASSFSRTSGSDTGELFF
TRBJ1-4	once	TRBV9	NA	TGTGCCAGCAGCGTAGCTACGGGTGCAACTAATGAAAAACTGTTTTTT	CASSVATGATNEKLFF
TRBJ2-1	NA	TRBV28	TRBD2	TGTGCCAGCACTTTCCTCGGGACTAGCGGGAGGGGTGAGCAGTTCTTC	CASTFLGTSGRGEQFF